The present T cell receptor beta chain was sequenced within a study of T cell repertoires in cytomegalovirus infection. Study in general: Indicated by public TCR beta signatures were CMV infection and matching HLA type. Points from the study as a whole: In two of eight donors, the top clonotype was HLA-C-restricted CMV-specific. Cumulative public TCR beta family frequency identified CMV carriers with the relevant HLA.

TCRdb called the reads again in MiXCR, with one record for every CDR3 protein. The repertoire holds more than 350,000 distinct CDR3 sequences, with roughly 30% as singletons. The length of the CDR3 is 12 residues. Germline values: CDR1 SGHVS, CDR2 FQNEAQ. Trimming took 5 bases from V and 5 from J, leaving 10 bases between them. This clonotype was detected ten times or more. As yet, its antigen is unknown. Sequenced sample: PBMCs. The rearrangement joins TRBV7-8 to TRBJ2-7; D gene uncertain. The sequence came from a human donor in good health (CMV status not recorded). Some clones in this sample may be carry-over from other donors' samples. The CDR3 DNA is TGTGCCAGCAGCGTTGACACGAACGAGCAGTACTTC. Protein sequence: CASSVDTNEQYF.